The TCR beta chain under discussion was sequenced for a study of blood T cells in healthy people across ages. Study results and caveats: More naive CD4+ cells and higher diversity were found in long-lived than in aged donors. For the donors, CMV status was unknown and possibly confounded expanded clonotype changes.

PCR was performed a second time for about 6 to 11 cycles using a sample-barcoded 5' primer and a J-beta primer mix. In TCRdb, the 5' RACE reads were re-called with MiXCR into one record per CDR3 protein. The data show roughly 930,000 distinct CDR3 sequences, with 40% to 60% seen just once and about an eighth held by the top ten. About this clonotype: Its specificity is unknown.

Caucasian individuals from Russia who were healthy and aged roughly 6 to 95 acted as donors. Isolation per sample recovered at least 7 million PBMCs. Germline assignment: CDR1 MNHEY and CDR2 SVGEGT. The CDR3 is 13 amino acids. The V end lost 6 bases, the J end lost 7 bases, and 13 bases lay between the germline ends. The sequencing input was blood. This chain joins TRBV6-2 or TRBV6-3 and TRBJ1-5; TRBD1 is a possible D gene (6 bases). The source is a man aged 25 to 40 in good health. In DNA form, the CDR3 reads TGTGCCAGCAGGCGACAGGCATGGCAGCCCCAGCATTTT. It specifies CASRRQAWQPQHF.